This T cell receptor (beta chain) was captured by sequencing in a study of blood T cell repertoires in COVID-19. Only in-frame clones appear in the TCRdb table, and some are missing; sequencing was by immunoSEQ multiplex PCR. This table has some 150,000 clones, about 91% appearing once. Between the trimmed V and J ends, which lost 2 bases and 5 bases, there was a span of 15 bases. Germline-derived CDR1 and CDR2 are MNHEY and SVGAGI. CDR3 length: 15 amino acids. The source is a woman aged 18-29 years who had recovered from COVID-19. V gene TRBV6-5 combines with J gene TRBJ2-5, with D tentatively TRBD1 (7 bases). Sequenced input: PBMCs or T cells enriched from blood (not recorded which). The CDR3 spells CASSYAPRGRETQYF. The DNA for the CDR3 is TGTGCCAGCAGTTACGCACCCAGGGGGAGGGAGACCCAGTACTTC.